This T cell receptor (beta chain) was profiled in a study of regulatory T cells in long-lasting Graves disease. Findings and limits, study-wide: Favoring TRBV28, TRBJ1-2 and TRBJ2-5 was a feature seen in persistent disease.

The V gene end was trimmed by 0 bases and the J gene end by 1 base; junction bases not matched to a gene: 8. Germline-derived CDR1 and CDR2 are DFQATT and SNEGSKA (reference sequence). The CDR3 consists of 17 residues. There are many counts of this clonotype. Its antigen is not known. The authors built TCR beta libraries using iRepertoire HTBI primers and Arm-PCR of CDR3 regions. Via MiXCR, TCRdb re-called the multiplex PCR reads, giving one row per CDR3 protein. Found here are roughly 560,000 distinct CDR3 sequences, roughly 15% of them singletons; the top ten hold roughly 25%. Time point denoted: newly diagnosed GD, antithyroid drugs for less than 3 months. RNA isolated from PBMCs was used to make the TCR library. It was American Thyroid Association guidelines that determined Graves' disease diagnosis. The sample was also reused in another study, on T cells in Graves' hyperthyroidism and ophthalmopathy. That report notes: Most thyroid clonotypes with frequency above 0.001 were detected in blood.

Specimen: peripheral blood mononuclear cells (PBMCs), collected at new diagnosis, from a patient treated with antithyroid drugs. This receptor was taken from a woman aged 35-60 years with Graves disease. The chain combines TRBV20-1 with TRBJ1-1; TRBD1 matches 10 bases. The CDR3 region has the DNA TGCAGTGCTAGAGATCGAGACAGGGGGCTTGAGAACACTGAAGCTTTCTTT. Translation: CSARDRDRGLENTEAFF.